These 23 T cell receptor beta chains were all obtained from the same sample, sequenced in a study of CD8 T cells in Susac syndrome (dated by TCRdb to between 2018 and 2021). Libraries were built with the immunoSEQ multiplex PCR assay. RNA was extracted using the RNeasy kit, and about 0.5 to 1 microgram was reverse transcribed with random hexamers. The raw public reads went through TCRdb reprocessing: fastp at Q25, MiXCR clone calling, in-frame beta chains kept. Each CDR3 protein appears once, grouped with its most common genes and DNA. Within this sample are approximately 220,000 distinct CDR3 sequences, with around 90% of them counted one time only. The top ten clonotypes cover about 0.12% of the sample. Sample: CD8+ T cells from PBMCs. Every receptor here comes from a human donor with multiple sclerosis.

The chain joins TRBV2 to TRBJ2-1; 7 nucleotides align to TRBD1. The CDR3 contains 14 residues. CDR1 is SNHLY, CDR2 FYNNEI, per germline. With V trimmed by 8 bases and J by 2 bases, 6 bases remained unmatched. The CDR3 loop is CASHTGATYNEQFF. The CDR3 coding sequence is TGTGCCAGCCACACAGGGGCTACCTACAATGAGCAGTTCTTC. Variable domain in full (rest from reference TRBV2 and TRBJ2-1): EPEVTQTPSHQVTQMGQEVILRCVPISNHLYFYWYRQILGQKVEFLVSFYNNEISEKSEIFDDQFSVERPDGSNFTLKIRSTKLEDSAMYFCASHTGATYNEQFFGPGTRLTVL.

This clonotype was detected only a few times. The CDR3 is CASSLTGYSNQPQHF. The CDR3 DNA reads as TGTGCCAGCAGCTTGACAGGGTATAGCAATCAGCCCCAGCATTTT. J is TRBJ1-5 and V is TRBV6-1; 7 bases map to TRBD1. Trimming cost V 6 bases and J 0 bases; bases outside gene matches: 5. The germline V gene has CDR1 MNHNS and CDR2 SASEGT. This CDR3 is built from 15 residues.

The chain carries TRBV6-5 and TRBJ2-3, with 12 bases identical to TRBD2. The germline CDR1 and CDR2 sequences are MNHEY and SVGAGI. V was clipped by 2 bases and J by 4 bases; unmatched bases: 7. The CDR3 is 17 residues long. The CDR3 nucleotides read TGTGCCAGCAGTTACGCACCTAGCGGGGGGGCCCCAGATACGCAGTATTTT. Its protein is CASSYAPSGGAPDTQYF.

The chain has TRBV11-2 and TRBJ2-3; 7 bases fit TRBD2. Germline-derived CDR1 and CDR2 are SGHAT and FQNNGV. Trimming took 5 bases from V and 0 from J; bases not matched to a gene: 8. The CDR3 is 16 amino acids. The CDR3 protein is CASSPPSGWSTDTQYF. The CDR3 bases are TGTGCCAGCAGCCCCCCTAGCGGATGGAGCACAGATACGCAGTATTTT.

The genes are TRBV27 and TRBJ2-1, with a tentative D call TRBD1 (6 bases). There are 13 residues in the CDR3. Looked up from germline, CDR1 is MNHEY and CDR2 is SMNVEV (reference sequence). Trimming took 6 bases from V and 10 from J, leaving 16 bases between them. The CDR3, as DNA: TGTGCCAGCAGCTTGACACAGGGTCGAGAGCAGTTCTTC. Translated, it gives CASSLTQGREQFF.

J is TRBJ2-1 and V is TRBV2; 7 nucleotides match TRBD1. Germline V gives CDR1 SNHLY, CDR2 FYNNEI. This CDR3 spans 14 amino acids. The V segment lost 4 bases and the J segment 3 bases; nucleotides outside the gene matches: 3. The CDR3 sequence is CASSGGQNYNEQFF. In DNA form, the CDR3 reads TGTGCCAGCAGTGGGGGACAGAACTACAATGAGCAGTTCTTC. Based on the CDR3 plus reference TRBV2 and TRBJ2-1, the full variable domain is EPEVTQTPSHQVTQMGQEVILRCVPISNHLYFYWYRQILGQKVEFLVSFYNNEISEKSEIFDDQFSVERPDGSNFTLKIRSTKLEDSAMYFCASSGGQNYNEQFFGPGTRLTVL.

V usage is TRBV27 and J usage is TRBJ2-3, with D possibly matching TRBD2 (6 bases). V was shortened by 3 bases and J by 2 bases, with 9 bases between the two germline ends. Germline-derived CDR1 and CDR2 are MNHEY and SMNVEV (reference sequence). This CDR3 is 14 amino acids long. CDR3 region: CASSLGGYTDTQYF. In DNA, the CDR3 is TGTGCCAGCAGTTTGGGGGGATACACAGATACGCAGTATTTT.

The chain is built from TRBV12-3 or TRBV12-4 and TRBJ2-2, with 7 positions matching TRBD2. V dropped 1 base and J dropped 3; count of bases not matched to a gene: 11. The CDR3 has 18 residues. The CDR3 sequence is CASSLVSGSSGYTGELFF. CDR3 bases: TGTGCCAGCAGTTTAGTTAGTGGGTCTAGCGGATACACCGGGGAGCTGTTTTTT.

This clonotype was observed once. The chain joins TRBV2 to TRBJ1-2; D remains ambiguous. This CDR3 region has 14 residues. V lost 10 bases and J 8 bases, leaving 23 bases between the germline ends. Germline V gene sequence: CDR1 SNHLY, CDR2 FYNNEI. The CDR3 loop reads CATIGNAPSQGYTF. For the CDR3, the DNA is TGTGCCACCATCGGAAATGCACCCTCGCAAGGCTACACCTTC.

V usage is TRBV3-1 and J usage is TRBJ1-3; D call uncertain. The CDR3 contains 16 residues. Trimming took 1 base from V and 0 from J, leaving 10 bases between them. The germline gives CDR1 LGHDT, CDR2 YNNKEL (reference sequence). Here the CDR3 DNA reads TGTGCCAGCAGCCAAGTTGCCGGGGACTCTGGAAACACCATATATTTT. It specifies CASSQVAGDSGNTIYF. Full variable domain (outside the CDR3, taken from reference TRBV3-1 and TRBJ1-3): DTAVSQTPKYLVTQMGNDKSIKCEQNLGHDTMYWYKQDSKKFLKIMFSYNNKELIINETVPNRFSPKSPDKAHLNLHINSLELGDSAVYFCASSQVAGDSGNTIYFGEGSWLTVV.

In this sample, this clonotype turned up a few times. The chain couples TRBV5-6 to TRBJ2-7, with D perhaps TRBD2 (5 bases). V was clipped by 0 bases and J by 0 bases, with 10 bases between them. CDR1 is SGHDT, CDR2 YYEEEE, per germline. The CDR3 loop spans 15 amino acids. The chain's CDR3 is CASSLVAGSSYEQYF. Written as DNA, the CDR3 is TGTGCCAGCAGCTTGGTGGCGGGCAGCTCCTACGAGCAGTACTTC.

The chain carries TRBV28 and TRBJ2-3; 10 bases agree with TRBD1. The junction had 10 bases not matched to a gene; V was cut back by 3 bases and J by 4 bases. The CDR3 has 17 amino acids. Germline loops: CDR1 MDHEN, CDR2 SYDVKM. CDR3 in DNA: TGTGCCAGCAGTTTCCCCTCCGGGACAGGGGAGGCAGATACGCAGTATTTT. Translation: CASSFPSGTGEADTQYF.

This clonotype is a singleton in its sample. V and J are TRBV13 and TRBJ2-2, with unresolved D. This CDR3 is 15 amino acids long. Germline-derived CDR1 and CDR2 are PRHDT and FYEKMQ (reference sequence). Between the trimmed V and J ends, which lost 0 bases and 4 bases, there was a span of 9 bases. CDR3 nucleotides: TGTGCCAGCAGCTTAGGGCGCTCACTCACCGGGGAGCTGTTTTTT. Translating it yields CASSLGRSLTGELFF.

The gene calls are TRBV6-4 and TRBJ2-1, with D maybe TRBD2 (5 bases). The CDR3 loop spans 15 amino acids. V dropped 3 bases and J dropped 2 bases, with 11 bases sitting between them. The germline gives CDR1 MRHNA, CDR2 SNTAGT. The CDR3 spells CASSERTGAYNEQFF. The CDR3 bases are TGTGCCAGCAGTGAAAGGACTGGGGCCTACAATGAGCAGTTCTTC.

The sample holds a few counts of this clonotype. CDR3: CSVDPGTNGYEQYF. The CDR3 coding sequence is TGCAGCGTTGACCCCGGGACCAATGGCTACGAGCAGTACTTC. The chain links TRBV29-1 to TRBJ2-7; D might be TRBD1 or TRBD2, each matching 5 bases. Germline loops: CDR1 SQVTM, CDR2 ANQGSEA. There are 14 residues in the CDR3. Trimming removed 3 bases from V and 3 bases from J, with 15 bases in between.

This rearrangement joins TRBV9 to TRBJ1-1; D is ambiguous. Germline V gives CDR1 SGDLS, CDR2 YYNGEE. The V end was cut by 4 bases, the J end by 7 bases, with 11 bases between. The CDR3 sequence is 12 residues long. CDR3 sequence: CASSPEGREAFF. The CDR3, as DNA: TGTGCCAGCAGCCCGGAGGGCCGTGAAGCTTTCTTT.

This chain links TRBV29-1 with TRBJ2-5, with D possibly matching TRBD2 (7 bases). CDR1 is SQVTM, CDR2 ANQGSEA, per germline. The CDR3 is made up of 16 amino acids. With 0 bases removed from V and 0 bases from J, the gap between germline ends came to 14 bases. CDR3 sequence reads: CSVEDRGAGYQETQYF. CDR3 DNA: TGCAGCGTTGAAGATCGGGGGGCGGGGTACCAAGAGACCCAGTACTTC.

This rearrangement joins TRBV9 to TRBJ2-7; D may correspond to TRBD1 or TRBD2 (5 bases each). The CDR3 length is 15 residues. The germline gives CDR1 SGDLS, CDR2 YYNGEE. Trimming removed 0 bases at V and 2 bases at J, with 12 bases between. CDR3 coding DNA: TGTGCCAGCAGCGTAGGAGAGGGGCCCCCCTACGAGCAGTACTTC. Its protein product is CASSVGEGPPYEQYF.

V gene TRBV2 combines with J gene TRBJ2-5; D perhaps matches TRBD2 (7 bases). Trimming cost V 11 bases and J 0 bases, with 22 bases left between them. The CDR3 extends over 16 amino acids. Germline V gene sequence: CDR1 SNHLY, CDR2 FYNNEI. Here the CDR3 DNA reads TGTGCCTGCTGCAGCGGGGACACACCGTACCAAGAGACCCAGTACTTC. Translation: CACCSGDTPYQETQYF. Full variable domain (rest looked up from reference TRBV2 and TRBJ2-5): EPEVTQTPSHQVTQMGQEVILRCVPISNHLYFYWYRQILGQKVEFLVSFYNNEISEKSEIFDDQFSVERPDGSNFTLKIRSTKLEDSAMYFCACCSGDTPYQETQYFGPGTRLLVL.

The CDR3 loop reads CASSPRGVPTDTQYF. The CDR3 nucleotides read TGTGCCAGCTCACCGCGCGGGGTGCCCACAGATACGCAGTATTTT. The rearrangement uses TRBV18 and TRBJ2-3; D is perhaps TRBD2 (6 bases). V was trimmed by 3 bases and J by 2 bases, leaving 12 bases between them. The CDR3 extends over 15 amino acids. CDR1 KGHSH and CDR2 LQKENI come from the germline V gene.

The rearrangement uses TRBV13 and TRBJ2-6; 7 bases agree with TRBD2. The V segment lost 5 bases and the J segment 4 bases; nucleotides outside the gene matches: 11. The CDR3 contains 17 residues. Per the germline V gene, CDR1 is PRHDT and CDR2 is FYEKMQ (reference sequence). The CDR3 spells CASSSGVANPGANVLTF. In DNA, the CDR3 is TGTGCCAGCAGCAGCGGGGTAGCCAACCCGGGGGCCAACGTCCTGACTTTC.

V usage is TRBV4-1 and J usage is TRBJ1-1, with D possibly TRBD1 on 5 matching bases. CDR1 and CDR2 from the germline V gene are MGHRA and YSYEKL. V gave up 0 bases and J gave up 0 bases, with 11 bases separating them. The CDR3 contains 16 residues. Here the CDR3 reads CASSQDPGAMNTEAFF. Here the CDR3 DNA reads TGCGCCAGCAGCCAAGATCCTGGGGCCATGAACACTGAAGCTTTCTTT.

This chain connects TRBV15 to TRBJ1-5; D is unresolved. V shed 3 bases and J shed 6 bases, with 12 bases lying between them. This CDR3 has 14 residues. Germline CDR1 LNHNV, CDR2 YYDKDF (reference sequence). CDR3 sequence (DNA): TGTGCCACCAGCAGCCGGGCCTCCGGTCAGCCCCAGCATTTT. This translates into CATSSRASGQPQHF. Full variable domain (missing parts from reference TRBV15 and TRBJ1-5): DAMVIQNPRYQVTQFGKPVTLSCSQTLNHNVMYWYQQKSSQAPKLLFHYYDKDFNNEADTPDNFQSRRPNTSFCFLDIRSPGLGDTAMYLCATSSRASGQPQHFGDGTRLSIL.